A single sample is the source of the 24 T cell receptor beta chains below, sequenced in a study of cytomegalovirus exposure and HLA in healthy donors. The PCR used 60 Vbeta and 13 Jbeta primers. Profiling relied on immunoSEQ multiplex PCR, and the TCRdb table lists in-frame clones only, not all of them. The sample carries more than 100,000 clones, 85% to 90% recorded once. The sample was PBMCs. The receptors here all came from a woman in her twenties or thirties in good health and CMV-seronegative.

CDR3 sequence reads: CASSAAGTSGGSTDTQYF. CDR3 nucleotides: TGTGCCAGCAGCGCCGCCGGGACTAGCGGGGGGAGCACAGATACGCAGTATTTT. V gene TRBV7-9 combines with J gene TRBJ2-3; 15 bases align to TRBD2. Germline V gives CDR1 SEHNR, CDR2 FQNEAQ (reference sequence). This CDR3 has 18 amino acids. J lost 0 bases, V lost 5 bases, and 6 bases had no gene match.

Concerning this clone: A read error may produce the germline difference seen at one junction end. The chain links TRBV7-7 to TRBJ2-5; the match to TRBD1 covers 7 bases. CDR1 and CDR2 (germline): SSHAT, FNYEAQ (reference sequence). The CDR3 totals 16 residues. In DNA form, the CDR3 reads TGTGCTAGCAGCCAGGGCAGGGGGAGTCACCAAGAGACCCAGTACTTC. This sequence encodes CASSQGRGSHQETQYF.

The rearrangement links TRBV2 to TRBJ2-7, with D perhaps matching TRBD2 (5 bases). This CDR3 is built from 13 residues. Germline V CDR1 and CDR2: SNHLY, FYNNEI. V was pared by 4 bases and J by 6 bases, with 13 bases between. CDR3 in amino acids: CASSGGGLGEQYF. In DNA, the CDR3 is TGTGCCAGCAGTGGGGGTGGACTGGGCGAGCAGTACTTC.

This clone was detected a few times. The chain uses TRBV7-2 and TRBJ2-3; 8 nucleotides line up with TRBD2. The V and J ends lost 2 bases and 4 bases, in that order; junction bases with no gene match: 2. The CDR3 covers 14 residues. Per germline, CDR1 SGHTA and CDR2 FQGNSA. In DNA form, the CDR3 reads TGTGCCAGCAGCTTAAACGGGAGGGCAGATACGCAGTATTTT. This encodes CASSLNGRADTQYF.

The chain links TRBV7-7 to TRBJ2-5; D might be TRBD2 (6 bases). The germline CDR1 and CDR2 sequences are SSHAT and FNYEAQ (reference sequence). The V gene lost 4 bases and the J gene lost 4 bases, with 13 bases spanning the gap. The CDR3 length is 14 residues. CDR3 loop: CASSSGLEGETQYF. The CDR3 nucleotides are TGTGCCAGCAGCTCGGGACTGGAAGGAGAGACCCAGTACTTC.

This clone was observed a single time. V usage is TRBV6-5 and J usage is TRBJ1-2; 10 nucleotides line up with TRBD1. CDR3 length equals 15 residues. Trimming cost V 6 bases and J 5 bases; bases outside gene matches: 9. Germline CDR1 and CDR2: MNHEY and SVGAGI. CDR3 DNA sequence: TGTGCCAGCAGAGATGACAGGGGGCATGGATATGGCTACACCTTC. It encodes CASRDDRGHGYGYTF.

This rearrangement joins TRBV4-1 to TRBJ2-5; D gene unclear. V lost 0 bases, J lost 1 base, and 6 bases lay in between. CDR1 and CDR2 (germline): MGHRA, YSYEKL. This CDR3 spans 14 amino acids. CDR3 sequence reads: CASSQELAQETQYF. DNA for the CDR3: TGCGCCAGCAGCCAAGAATTAGCCCAAGAGACCCAGTACTTC.

The chain couples TRBV25-1 to TRBJ1-5; 7 bases agree with TRBD1. CDR1 and CDR2 from the germline V gene are MGHDK and SYGVNS. This CDR3 contains 15 residues. CDR3 amino acids: CARRRGQLRIQPQHF. The CDR3 DNA sequence: TGTGCTAGAAGAAGGGGACAGTTGCGGATTCAGCCCCAGCATTTT.

This clone came up once. The gene calls are TRBV6-5 and TRBJ1-1, with a tentative D call TRBD1 (5 bases). The CDR3 spans 13 residues. V was trimmed by 5 bases and J by 2 bases, leaving 9 bases between them. Germline lookup yields CDR1 MNHEY and CDR2 SVGAGI. CDR3: CASSLQGNTEAFF. The CDR3 DNA sequence: TGTGCCAGCAGTCTGCAGGGTAACACTGAAGCTTTCTTT.

The rearrangement links TRBV18 to TRBJ1-1; unclear D gene. This CDR3 is built from 15 residues. The germline CDR1 and CDR2 sequences are KGHSH and LQKENI. The V gene lost 3 bases and the J gene lost 0 bases, with 11 bases spanning the gap. This CDR3 is CASSPRGLLNTEAFF. The CDR3 DNA follows: TGTGCCAGCTCACCGAGAGGGCTTTTGAACACTGAAGCTTTCTTT. The full variable domain, rest sourced from reference TRBV18 and TRBJ1-1, is NAGVMQNPRHLVRRRGQEARLRCSPMKGHSHVYWYRQLPEEGLKFMVYLQKENIIDESGMPKERFSAEFPKEGPSILRIQQVVRGDSAAYFCASSPRGLLNTEAFFGQGTRLTVV.

The chain recombines TRBV2 with TRBJ2-5; 7 bases agree with TRBD2. Germline V CDR1 and CDR2: SNHLY, FYNNEI. The CDR3 spans 15 residues. With 4 bases clipped from V and 5 bases from J, the junction kept 10 bases outside the gene matches. The CDR3 here is CASSGWGGSGETQYF. CDR3 coding DNA: TGTGCCAGCAGTGGGTGGGGGGGGTCGGGGGAGACCCAGTACTTC.

This chain uses TRBV7-9 with TRBJ1-1; D is ambiguous. With 5 bases removed from V and 0 bases from J, the gap between germline ends came to 7 bases. Germline V gene lookup returns CDR1 SEHNR and CDR2 FQNEAQ (reference sequence). The CDR3 is 13 amino acids. The CDR3 reads CASSTSMNTEAFF. The CDR3, as DNA: TGTGCCAGCAGCACTAGCATGAACACTGAAGCTTTCTTT. The variable domain in full, completed from reference TRBV7-9 and TRBJ1-1, reads DTGVSQNPRHKITKRGQNVTFRCDPISEHNRLYWYRQTLGQGPEFLTYFQNEAQLEKSRLLSDRFSAERPKGSFSTLEIQRTEQGDSAMYLCASSTSMNTEAFFGQGTRLTVV.

The rearrangement links TRBV19 to TRBJ1-1; 9 bases align to TRBD1. Trimming removed 5 bases from V and 5 bases from J; junction bases left unmatched: 6. From germline, CDR1 is LNHDA and CDR2 SQIVND (reference sequence). This CDR3 contains 14 residues. CDR3 sequence: CASSPTGGSTEAFF. The CDR3 DNA reads TGTGCCAGTAGTCCAACAGGGGGCTCGACTGAAGCTTTCTTT.

V usage is TRBV4-1 and J usage is TRBJ2-1; a possible D gene is TRBD1 (6 bases). The germline V gene encodes CDR1 MGHRA and CDR2 YSYEKL. V was clipped by 1 base and J by 6 bases, with 13 bases between them. This CDR3 is 15 amino acids long. The CDR3 protein is CASSQGTYRANEQFF. The CDR3 bases are TGCGCCAGCAGCCAAGGTACTTACAGGGCCAATGAGCAGTTCTTC.

The rearrangement joins TRBV11-2 to TRBJ2-7, with TRBD2 identical over 9 bases. The V and J ends lost 0 bases and 6 bases, in that order; junction bases with no gene match: 9. This CDR3 contains 16 residues. The germline V gene encodes CDR1 SGHAT and CDR2 FQNNGV. CDR3 sequence (DNA): TGTGCCAGCAGCTTAGATCTGTTTAGCGGGAGCGGCGAGCAGTACTTC. Amino acids: CASSLDLFSGSGEQYF. Drawing the rest from reference TRBV11-2 and TRBJ2-7, the complete variable domain is EAGVAQSPRYKIIEKRQSVAFWCNPISGHATLYWYQQILGQGPKLLIQFQNNGVVDDSQLPKDRFSAERLKGVDSTLKIQPAKLEDSAVYLCASSLDLFSGSGEQYFGPGTRLTVT.

The chain recombines TRBV18 with TRBJ1-6; 7 bases match TRBD1. The V gene end was trimmed by 0 bases and the J gene end by 10 bases; junction bases not matched to a gene: 6. This CDR3 comprises 15 residues. In germline, CDR1 is KGHSH, CDR2 LQKENI. CDR3 sequence reads: CASSPPQGDGSPLHF. CDR3 in DNA: TGTGCCAGCTCACCACCGCAGGGGGACGGGTCACCCCTCCACTTT.

The J gene is TRBJ1-3, the V gene TRBV4-3; D might be TRBD1 (5 bases). The V gene's germline CDR1 is LGHNA and CDR2 YSLEER. The CDR3 is 15 amino acids. V dropped 0 bases and J dropped 0 bases, with 6 bases sitting between them. DNA for the CDR3: TGCGCCAGCAGCCAAGATGACAGCTCTGGAAACACCATATATTTT. This gives the protein CASSQDDSSGNTIYF.

This clone was detected only a few times. Here the CDR3 DNA reads TGTGCCAGCAGCGCGACCAGGGTCGGAGAAAAACTGTTTTTT. Its translation: CASSATRVGEKLFF. This rearrangement joins TRBV7-9 to TRBJ1-4; D possibly corresponds to TRBD1 (5 bases). The V end lost 5 bases, the J end lost 8 bases, and 15 bases lay between the germline ends. Germline loops: CDR1 SEHNR, CDR2 FQNEAQ (reference sequence). The CDR3 spans 14 residues.

The chain joins TRBV5-6 to TRBJ2-3; TRBD2 aligns across 9 bases. This CDR3 has 16 amino acids. The germline gives CDR1 SGHDT, CDR2 YYEEEE. Germline trimming cut 1 base from V and 2 bases from J; bases unmatched to any gene: 5. The CDR3, as DNA: TGTGCCAGCAGCTTGACAGGACTAGCGAACACAGATACGCAGTATTTT. It is translated as CASSLTGLANTDTQYF.

V and J are TRBV5-5 and TRBJ2-1, with D perhaps matching TRBD2 (6 bases). Trimming took 8 bases from V and 2 from J, leaving 20 bases between them. Germline V lookup: CDR1 SGHKS, CDR2 YYEKEE (reference sequence). The CDR3 loop spans 16 amino acids. The DNA of the CDR3 is TGTGCCAGTGCGGGGTCCCCGGCCAGTGCCTACAATGAGCAGTTCTTC. Its protein is CASAGSPASAYNEQFF.

The chain joins TRBV5-4 to TRBJ1-1; 7 positions match TRBD1. Losses at the gene ends were 3 bases for V and 11 bases for J; bases not matched to a gene: 16. CDR1 and CDR2 (germline): SGHNT, YYREEE (reference sequence). CDR3 length: 15 residues. The CDR3 region is CASSSAGTASTRAFF. The DNA for the CDR3 is TGTGCCAGCAGCTCTGCCGGGACAGCTTCTACTCGGGCTTTCTTT.

The chain combines TRBV30 with TRBJ1-5; D might be TRBD1 (6 bases). Germline V gene data show CDR1 as GTSNPN and CDR2 as SVGIG (reference sequence). V was trimmed by 2 bases and J by 3 bases, leaving 11 bases between them. The CDR3 extends over 14 amino acids. CDR3 coding DNA: TGTGCCTGGAGTCAGGGACAAGTCAATCAGCCCCAGCATTTT. Amino acids: CAWSQGQVNQPQHF.

The chain combines TRBV16 with TRBJ1-5, with TRBD1 matching over 9 bases. The CDR3 totals 15 residues. The junction had 1 base not matched to a gene; V was cut back by 0 bases and J by 4 bases. Germline-derived CDR1 and CDR2 are KGHSY and FQNENV. The CDR3 is CASSQSGQGNQPQHF. In nucleotides, the CDR3 is TGTGCCAGCAGCCAATCGGGACAGGGTAATCAGCCCCAGCATTTT.

The chain joins TRBV28 to TRBJ2-7; TRBD2 is a possible D gene (5 bases). Germline-derived CDR1 and CDR2 are MDHEN and SYDVKM. This CDR3 has 13 amino acids. V was clipped by 6 bases and J by 3 bases, with 12 bases between them. The CDR3 DNA reads as TGTGCCAGCAGAGAGGGTAGCAACTACGAGCAGTACTTC. Translating gives CASREGSNYEQYF.